These 24 T cell receptor beta chains were all obtained from the same sample, sequenced in a study of blood T cell repertoires in COVID-19. TCRdb keeps only in-frame clones here, not all; method: immunoSEQ multiplex PCR. Of over 65,000 clones listed, roughly 90% are singletons. Sequenced sample: peripheral blood. These TCRs come from a man in his forties or fifties with active COVID-19.

The V call is TRBV19, the J call TRBJ1-2; maybe TRBD1 (5 bases). Germline V gives CDR1 LNHDA, CDR2 SQIVND (reference sequence). The V gene lost 3 bases and the J gene lost 4 bases, with 12 bases spanning the gap. This CDR3 is built from 14 residues. In DNA form, the CDR3 reads TGTGCCAGTAGTATTGTTACGGGGGGCTATGGCTACACCTTC. It specifies CASSIVTGGYGYTF.

The CDR3 DNA sequence: TGTGCCAGCAGCTTAGAGGGGACAGGATCAAGGGCCCTCCACTTT. Its protein is CASSLEGTGSRALHF. The chain has TRBV7-6 and TRBJ1-6; 8 nucleotides match TRBD1. Unmatched junction bases numbered 10, after V lost 1 base and J lost 14 bases. The CDR3 contains 15 residues. CDR1 SGHVS and CDR2 FNYEAQ come from the germline V gene.

V is TRBV18 and J is TRBJ1-1; unclear D gene. Germline V lookup: CDR1 KGHSH, CDR2 LQKENI. The CDR3 covers 14 residues. Trimming removed 3 bases at V and 4 bases at J, with 12 bases between. The CDR3 DNA sequence: TGTGCCAGCTCACCGTCCTTCAGGTCCACTGAAGCTTTCTTT. Translation gives CASSPSFRSTEAFF. The variable domain in full, with the rest retrieved from reference TRBV18 and TRBJ1-1, is NAGVMQNPRHLVRRRGQEARLRCSPMKGHSHVYWYRQLPEEGLKFMVYLQKENIIDESGMPKERFSAEFPKEGPSILRIQQVVRGDSAAYFCASSPSFRSTEAFFGQGTRLTVV.

This clone was seen more than once but under ten times. This chain uses TRBV4-1 with TRBJ2-2, with D perhaps TRBD2 (6 bases). The CDR3 runs 15 residues. Germline V CDR1 and CDR2: MGHRA, YSYEKL. V lost 0 bases to trimming and J lost 7 bases, with 12 bases between them. This CDR3 reads CASSQEPGRNGELFF. For the CDR3, the DNA is TGCGCCAGCAGCCAAGAGCCAGGGAGGAACGGGGAGCTGTTTTTT.

For the CDR3, the DNA is TGCGCCAGCAGCATACAACAGGGGGGAAATAATGAAAAACTGTTTTTT. It translates to CASSIQQGGNNEKLFF. The rearrangement uses TRBV4-1 and TRBJ1-4, with 8 nucleotides matching TRBD1. CDR3 length: 16 amino acids. CDR1 is MGHRA, CDR2 YSYEKL, per germline. Trimming cost V 5 bases and J 4 bases; bases outside gene matches: 9.

This clone has only a few counts. The rearrangement links TRBV4-1 to TRBJ1-3; tentative D call: TRBD1 (5 bases). This CDR3 comprises 16 residues. Germline V gives CDR1 MGHRA, CDR2 YSYEKL. V was pared by 1 base and J by 0 bases, with 10 bases between. CDR3 nucleotide sequence: TGCGCCAGCAGCCAAGCCGACAGCTTCTCTGGAAACACCATATATTTT. This codes for CASSQADSFSGNTIYF.

The rearrangement links TRBV25-1 to TRBJ1-5; 7 bases align to TRBD1. J gave up 0 bases and V 5 bases, and 4 bases lay outside the gene matches. Germline CDR1 reads MGHDK; CDR2 reads SYGVNS. This CDR3 has 15 amino acids. CDR3 amino acids: CASSPGQNSNQPQHF. Written as DNA, the CDR3 is TGTGCCAGCAGTCCGGGACAGAATAGCAATCAGCCCCAGCATTTT.

This sequence joins TRBV21-1 and TRBJ2-2; the table's TRBD1 call for D was not verified on the DNA. TRBV21-1 constitutes a pseudogene. CDR3 size: 20 residues. CDR3 region: CASSYDTPTGARVNTGELFF. Here the CDR3 DNA reads TGTGCCAGCAGCTATGACACCCCGACAGGGGCAAGGGTCAACACCGGGGAGCTGTTTTTT.

The chain employs TRBV5-4 and TRBJ1-6; no clear D gene. The CDR3 runs to 14 residues. Between the trimmed V and J ends, which lost 3 bases and 7 bases, there was a span of 11 bases. In germline, CDR1 is SGHNT, CDR2 YYREEE (reference sequence). CDR3 protein: CASSSKLTNSPLHF. The CDR3 DNA reads as TGTGCCAGCAGCTCCAAGTTGACAAATTCACCCCTCCACTTT.

V gene TRBV4-2 combines with J gene TRBJ1-2; TRBD1 agrees at 7 bases. In germline, CDR1 is LGHNA, CDR2 YNFKEQ. This CDR3 is built from 17 residues. With 0 bases clipped from V and 7 bases from J, the junction kept 14 bases outside the gene matches. CDR3 sequence (DNA): TGTGCCAGCAGCCAAGAGGCAGGGGGGAACGGAAGAGGTGGCTACACCTTC. It yields the protein CASSQEAGGNGRGGYTF.

The J gene is TRBJ2-7, the V gene TRBV19; 7 bases are a match to TRBD1. Germline loops: CDR1 LNHDA, CDR2 SQIVND (reference sequence). Germline trimming cut 7 bases from V and 0 bases from J; bases unmatched to any gene: 9. This CDR3 comprises 15 residues. The CDR3 nucleotides read TGTGCCAGTACCTACAGGGGCGGATTCTCCTACGAGCAGTACTTC. Translating gives CASTYRGGFSYEQYF.

The table lists this clone with a few counts. The V gene is TRBV2, the J gene TRBJ2-7; D ambiguous. V dropped 7 bases and J dropped 3 bases, with 7 bases sitting between them. The germline CDR1 and CDR2 sequences are SNHLY and FYNNEI. The CDR3 is 11 amino acids. As DNA, the CDR3 is TGTGCCAGCAACGGGTACTACGAGCAGTACTTC. The encoded protein is CASNGYYEQYF.

This clone was recorded once. This chain links TRBV3-1 (or the pseudogene TRBV3-2) with TRBJ1-2; 9 positions agree with TRBD1. V gave up 3 bases and J gave up 7 bases; unmatched junction bases: 3. CDR1 is LGHDT, CDR2 YNNKEL, per germline (reference sequence). The CDR3 is 13 residues long. In DNA form, the CDR3 reads TGTGCCAGCAGCCACGACAGGGGGATTGGCTACACCTTC. Protein sequence: CASSHDRGIGYTF.

The rearrangement uses TRBV18 and TRBJ2-2; TRBD2 matches 8 bases. V lost 1 base and J lost 6; bases outside the gene matches: 7. The CDR3 loop spans 16 amino acids. Germline V gene sequence: CDR1 KGHSH, CDR2 LQKENI. The CDR3 sequence: CASSPQSGSFAGELFF. CDR3 nucleotides: TGTGCCAGCTCACCACAAAGCGGGAGTTTTGCCGGGGAGCTGTTTTTT.

The V call is TRBV7-9, the J call TRBJ1-3, with a weak D call TRBD1 (6 bases). Trimming shortened V by 2 bases and J by 3 bases, and 8 bases separated the two germline ends. Per the germline V gene, CDR1 is SEHNR and CDR2 is FQNEAQ (reference sequence). The CDR3 contains 14 residues. CDR3 sequence reads: CASSLSGVGNTIYF. DNA for the CDR3: TGTGCCAGCAGCTTATCAGGGGTTGGAAACACCATATATTTT.

The chain recombines TRBV2 with TRBJ1-2, with 7 bases matching TRBD1. The CDR3 covers 13 residues. V shed 6 bases and J 4 bases; nucleotides not matched to a gene: 5. Per the germline V gene, CDR1 is SNHLY and CDR2 is FYNNEI. As DNA, the CDR3 is TGTGCCAGCAGCCCAAGGGACAGCTATGGCTACACCTTC. This codes for CASSPRDSYGYTF.

The J gene is TRBJ1-1, the V gene TRBV19, with 10 positions matching TRBD1. The CDR3 totals 16 residues. Trimming removed 5 bases from V and 0 bases from J; junction bases left unmatched: 6. CDR1 LNHDA and CDR2 SQIVND come from the germline V gene (reference sequence). CDR3 sequence reads: CASSARDRGMNTEAFF. CDR3 DNA sequence: TGTGCCAGTAGTGCCCGGGACAGGGGCATGAACACTGAAGCTTTCTTT.

The chain uses TRBV9 and TRBJ2-3; 16 nucleotides agree with TRBD2. Germline V gene data show CDR1 as SGDLS and CDR2 as YYNGEE. This CDR3 spans 17 amino acids. V lost 0 bases and J lost 4; bases outside the gene matches: 2. Here the CDR3 reads CASSVEGLAGGADTQYF. The CDR3 nucleotides are TGTGCCAGCAGCGTAGAGGGACTAGCGGGGGGGGCAGATACGCAGTATTTT.

This clone was found a few times. The V call is TRBV6-6, the J call TRBJ1-1; D call uncertain. V shed 2 bases and J shed 1 base, with 8 bases lying between them. The CDR3 spans 14 residues. Germline lookup yields CDR1 MNHNY and CDR2 SVGAGI (reference sequence). CDR3 DNA: TGTGCCAGCAGTTACGCACAGTCGAACACTGAAGCTTTCTTT. This sequence encodes CASSYAQSNTEAFF.

CDR3 protein: CASSSGEQPQHF. The CDR3 coding sequence is TGTGCCAGCAGTTCGGGGGAACAGCCCCAGCATTTT. The V call is TRBV6-6, the J call TRBJ1-5; tentatively, D is TRBD1 (5 bases). The CDR3 covers 12 residues. Germline V gene lookup returns CDR1 MNHNY and CDR2 SVGAGI (reference sequence). The ends were cut back, 4 bases at V and 7 bases at J, with 8 bases in the middle.

This sequence joins TRBV10-3 and TRBJ1-5, with TRBD1 matching 7 bases. The CDR3 consists of 14 residues. Germline V gives CDR1 ENHRY, CDR2 SYGVKD. V shed 0 bases and J 7 bases; nucleotides not matched to a gene: 3. The CDR3 is CAISESGGRQPQHF. CDR3 coding DNA: TGTGCCATCAGTGAGTCAGGGGGCCGACAGCCCCAGCATTTT.

This clone was seen more than once but under ten times. The gene calls are TRBV10-3 and TRBJ2-1, with 10 bases that match TRBD2. The CDR3 has 18 amino acids. Germline values: CDR1 ENHRY, CDR2 SYGVKD. J gave up 2 bases and V 0 bases, and 7 bases lay outside the gene matches. The CDR3 DNA reads as TGTGCCATCAGTGAGTCGGTGCTAGCGGGAGCCGCCTACAATGAGCAGTTCTTC. Protein: CAISESVLAGAAYNEQFF.

This chain uses TRBV28 with TRBJ1-1; TRBD1 might be the D (6 bases). The ends were cut back, 4 bases at V and 10 bases at J, with 28 bases in the middle. This CDR3 has 17 amino acids. Germline V lookup: CDR1 MDHEN, CDR2 SYDVKM. CDR3 in DNA: TGTGCCAGCAGTTCTCTGACAGGATCCGGTTTATTAAAGGGAGCTTTCTTT. Its protein is CASSSLTGSGLLKGAFF.

This chain links TRBV28 with TRBJ1-2; perhaps TRBD1 as D (5 bases). V was trimmed by 4 bases and J by 4 bases, leaving 13 bases between them. From germline, CDR1 is MDHEN and CDR2 SYDVKM. The CDR3 contains 14 residues. Written as DNA, the CDR3 is TGTGCCAGCAGTTATGGGGCTTCCGGCTATGGCTACACCTTC. It codes for CASSYGASGYGYTF.